The 11 T cell receptor beta chains below were found in one sample sequenced in a study of T cell responses to AZD1222 COVID-19 vaccine. Libraries were prepared by immunoSEQ multiplex PCR; TCRdb keeps only in-frame clonotypes and omits some of them. Of 85,000 to 90,000 clones listed, around 88% are singletons. Material: peripheral blood, obtained on day 0 of MenACWY control vaccination. Source of these receptors: an adult in good health.

This chain links TRBV29-1 with TRBJ1-2; tentatively, D is TRBD1 (6 bases). V was trimmed by 2 bases and J by 6 bases, leaving 16 bases between them. CDR3 length equals 14 residues. Germline-derived CDR1 and CDR2 are SQVTM and ANQGSEA. CDR3 nucleotide sequence: TGCAGCGTTGAATCGCGGGGGGCTGTAGATGGCTACACCTTC. Protein: CSVESRGAVDGYTF.

This chain joins TRBV18 and TRBJ2-1; 8 bases fit TRBD1. V was clipped by 6 bases and J by 0 bases; unmatched bases: 7. The length of the CDR3 is 16 residues. CDR1 KGHSH and CDR2 LQKENI come from the germline V gene. This chain's CDR3 is CASSREQGGSYNEQFF. CDR3 DNA: TGTGCCAGCTCTCGTGAACAGGGGGGCTCCTACAATGAGCAGTTCTTC. The variable domain in full, with the rest retrieved from reference TRBV18 and TRBJ2-1, is NAGVMQNPRHLVRRRGQEARLRCSPMKGHSHVYWYRQLPEEGLKFMVYLQKENIIDESGMPKERFSAEFPKEGPSILRIQQVVRGDSAAYFCASSREQGGSYNEQFFGPGTRLTVL.

V usage is TRBV14 and J usage is TRBJ2-3; tentatively, D is TRBD2 (6 bases). Germline V lookup: CDR1 SGHDN, CDR2 FVKESK. Trimming stripped 1 base from V and 7 bases from J, with 15 bases between. The CDR3 covers 15 residues. The CDR3 is CASSQVGDSSNTQYF. Written as DNA, the CDR3 is TGTGCCAGCAGCCAAGTCGGGGACTCCTCAAATACGCAGTATTTT.

The chain employs TRBV5-4 and TRBJ2-5, with D possibly being TRBD2 (6 bases). The V gene lost 3 bases and the J gene lost 3 bases, with 12 bases spanning the gap. Germline assignment: CDR1 SGHNT and CDR2 YYREEE (reference sequence). This CDR3 is 14 amino acids long. This chain's CDR3 is CASSSGVGKETQYF. As DNA, the CDR3 is TGTGCCAGCAGCTCGGGGGTCGGAAAAGAGACCCAGTACTTC.

The chain combines TRBV29-1 with TRBJ2-3; 7 nucleotides match TRBD1. The V and J ends lost 4 bases and 2 bases, in that order; junction bases with no gene match: 9. Germline assignment: CDR1 SQVTM and CDR2 ANQGSEA. CDR3 length equals 15 residues. Here the CDR3 reads CSVGQTGIVTDTQYF. The CDR3 bases are TGCAGCGTTGGGCAGACAGGGATAGTCACAGATACGCAGTATTTT.

The rearrangement links TRBV30 to TRBJ1-4; 9 bases line up with TRBD1. Trimming at V came to 5 bases and at J to 11 bases, leaving 12 bases not matched to a gene. Per germline, CDR1 GTSNPN and CDR2 SVGIG (reference sequence). This CDR3 is built from 14 residues. The CDR3 sequence is CAWCGQGRDVKLFF. DNA for the CDR3: TGTGCCTGGTGTGGACAGGGGCGCGATGTGAAACTGTTTTTT.

This clone was counted once. The V gene is TRBV15, the J gene TRBJ2-7; 7 nucleotides align to TRBD1. Germline V CDR1 and CDR2: LNHNV, YYDKDF (reference sequence). The CDR3 contains 14 residues. Unmatched junction bases numbered 4, after V lost 2 bases and J lost 3 bases. In DNA, the CDR3 is TGTGCCACCAGCAGAAGCCGGGACAGCTACGAGCAGTACTTC. Its protein is CATSRSRDSYEQYF.

This clone has just one count. The CDR3 nucleotides read TGTGCCAGCAGTGACTCGTTTAGCGGGGGGCCTTCGAACACCGGGGAGCTGTTTTTT. It is translated as CASSDSFSGGPSNTGELFF. The chain links TRBV6-4 to TRBJ2-2; 10 nucleotides line up with TRBD2. The CDR3 has 19 amino acids. V was clipped by 0 bases and J by 0 bases; unmatched bases: 7. Germline CDR1 reads MRHNA; CDR2 reads SNTAGT.

The genes are TRBV19 and TRBJ1-1; D not resolved. The CDR3 extends over 12 amino acids. V was shortened by 5 bases and J by 2 bases, with 6 bases between the two germline ends. Per germline, CDR1 LNHDA and CDR2 SQIVND (reference sequence). The CDR3 region has the DNA TGTGCCAGTAGTCATACTAACACTGAAGCTTTCTTT. It translates to CASSHTNTEAFF. Variable domain in full (rest from reference TRBV19 and TRBJ1-1): DGGITQSPKYLFRKEGQNVTLSCEQNLNHDAMYWYRQDPGQGLRLIYYSQIVNDFQKGDIAEGYSVSREKKESFPLTVTSAQKNPTAFYLCASSHTNTEAFFGQGTRLTVV.

The V and J genes are TRBV6-6 and TRBJ1-5; D is uncertain. Germline V lookup: CDR1 MNHNY, CDR2 SVGAGI (reference sequence). This CDR3 region has 15 residues. Trimming pared 5 bases from V and 2 bases from J, leaving 13 bases between. This CDR3 is CASSRSPEGNQPQHF. The CDR3 region has the DNA TGTGCCAGCAGTCGATCCCCCGAGGGCAATCAGCCCCAGCATTTT.

This clone was counted between two and nine times. V usage is TRBV25-1 and J usage is TRBJ2-7; maybe TRBD2 (5 bases). Per the germline V gene, CDR1 is MGHDK and CDR2 is SYGVNS. The CDR3 runs to 12 residues. The ends were cut back, 7 bases at V and 2 bases at J, with 9 bases in the middle. CDR3 nucleotides: TGTGCCAGCAACCTCGGGGCCTACGAGCAGTACTTC. Amino acids: CASNLGAYEQYF.